A selection of T cell receptor beta chains follows, all from one sample in a study of regulatory T cells in long-lasting Graves disease. TCRdb independently ran MiXCR on the multiplex PCR reads; one entry per CDR3 protein. The table includes around 450,000 distinct CDR3 sequences, 15% to 20% detected once. These sequences were also reported in another study, on T cells in Graves' hyperthyroidism and ophthalmopathy.

The sample was peripheral blood mononuclear cells (PBMCs), taken at new diagnosis, from a patient treated with antithyroid drugs. The receptors derive from a man aged 35 to 55 with Graves disease. Each CDR3 is given with its conserved first and last residue. The order of the fields is clone size, J gene, V gene, CDR3 protein. Some rows mark clone size as missing; the rest say once, few, many or name a class of expanded clone.

>.|TRBJ2-1|TRBV6-1
CASSPRDWLYNEQFF
>many|TRBJ2-1|TRBV12-3/TRBV12-4
CASSLGLAESSYNEQFF
>many|TRBJ2-1|TRBV11-3
CASSKLSGRNYNEQFF
>.|TRBJ2-5|TRBV7-9
CASSFPGTRETQYF
>.|TRBJ2-1|TRBV12-3/TRBV12-4
CASTPSGAWYNEQFF
>many|TRBJ2-1|TRBV7-2
CASNSQGSGYDEQFF
>.|TRBJ2-3|TRBV20-1
CSAIQTSGRRDTQYF
>many|TRBJ2-3|TRBV18
CASSRGALTDTQYF
>many|TRBJ1-1|TRBV12-3/TRBV12-4
CASSLAGPRERTGGRNTEAFF
>few|TRBJ1-4|TRBV20-1
CSAQQGAGEKLFF
>many|TRBJ2-3|TRBV2
CASSSGLAGGISSTDTQYF
>.|TRBJ2-2|TRBV11-2
CASSLDLGARELFF
>many|TRBJ2-1|TRBV7-3
CASSLRGGGDEQFF
>many|TRBJ1-5|TRBV27
CASRGQGGNQPQHF
>many|TRBJ1-4|TRBV3-1
CASSQGTTNEKLFF
>many|TRBJ1-2|TRBV30
CAWYMTDGLYGYTF
>.|TRBJ1-5|TRBV18
CASSEAGLDSNQPQHF
>.|TRBJ1-2|TRBV2
CASSPGGLANYGYTF
>many|TRBJ2-2|TRBV11-2
CASSPSMNTGELFF
>many|TRBJ2-1|TRBV24-1
CATTGQGAFEQFF
>.|TRBJ2-3|TRBV2
CASSSTGSRTDTQYF
>many|TRBJ2-2|TRBV5-1
CASSLGSLTGELFF
>many|TRBJ2-4|TRBV12-3/TRBV12-4
CASSLGTGGFAGKNIQYF
>.|TRBJ2-1|TRBV2
CASTLTSGSYNEQFF
>many|TRBJ1-6|TRBV30
CAWSLNRESYNSPLHF
>many|TRBJ2-3|TRBV11-2
CASSVGTIPPDTQYF
>.|TRBJ2-5|TRBV9
CASSDNGDSQETQYF
>many|TRBJ2-2|TRBV3-1
CASSQGDRGLLFF
>.|TRBJ1-5|TRBV2
CASRLKRQGQPQHF
>.|TRBJ2-7|TRBV12-3/TRBV12-4
CASTRQWGYEQYF
>many|TRBJ2-7|TRBV12-3/TRBV12-4
CASSPGQKTYEQYF
>many|TRBJ2-7|TRBV2
CASSERWAQGAYEQYF
>few|TRBJ2-1|TRBV20-1
CSATTSGRLVDEQFF
>few|TRBJ1-1|TRBV29-1
CSVTNSNMNTEAFF
>many|TRBJ1-1|TRBV2
CASSEARTGATEAFF
>few|TRBJ1-2|TRBV19
CASSIGGGFGYTF